A selection of T cell receptor beta chains follows, all from one sample in a study of shared clonotypes between healthy human individuals. Produced via immunoSEQ multiplex PCR; TCRdb's table is partial and in-frame only. Of over a million clones in the sample, around 74% are singletons; the top ten hold approximately 1.5%. The specimen was memory CD4+ T cells sorted from blood. Every receptor here comes from a man aged 18-30 years in good health. CDR3s include the opening cysteine and the closing phenylalanine or tryptophan. The D gene is left open where the match is weak. The size of a clone is reported for some rows only, either as once, few or many, or as a class for expanded clones.

TRBJ2-4 TRBV6-5 NA NA CASTAKNIQYF TGTGCCAGCACAGCCAAAAACATTCAGTACTTC
TRBJ1-1 TRBV4-1 NA NA CASRTNTENTEAFF TGCGCCAGCAGGACCAATACAGAGAACACTGAAGCTTTCTTT
TRBJ1-3 TRBV11-2 NA NA CASSLPGPGNTIYF TGTGCCAGCAGCTTACCTGGCCCTGGAAACACCATATATTTT
TRBJ2-3 TRBV29-1 NA TRBD2 CSASRAGGTDTQYF TGCAGCGCCTCGAGAGCGGGGGGGACAGATACGCAGTATTTT
TRBJ2-3 TRBV18 once NA CASSPLERLGTDTQYF TGTGCCAGCTCACCACTGGAGCGCCTCGGCACAGATACGCAGTATTTT
TRBJ2-7 TRBV7-2 once TRBD2 CASSPRGGSSGYEQYF TGTGCCAGCAGCCCCCGAGGCGGGAGCAGTGGCTACGAGCAGTACTTC
TRBJ2-7 TRBV7-3 few TRBD1 CASSSQVGQGYEQYF TGTGCCAGCAGCTCCCAGGTTGGACAGGGTTACGAGCAGTACTTC
TRBJ2-5 TRBV7-2 NA NA CASSPRLGGPNQETQYF TGTGCCAGCAGCCCGAGATTGGGGGGCCCCAACCAAGAGACCCAGTACTTC
TRBJ2-1 TRBV28 few NA CASSRRSYNEQFF TGTGCCAGCAGCAGACGCTCCTACAATGAGCAGTTCTTC
TRBJ2-3 TRBV5-6 NA NA CASSLGRVALDTQYF TGTGCCAGCAGCTTGGGCAGGGTGGCGTTAGATACGCAGTATTTT
TRBJ2-7 TRBV5-4 NA NA CASSLGRQFGEQYF TGTGCCAGCAGCTTGGGACGACAGTTTGGGGAGCAGTACTTC
TRBJ1-5 TRBV29-1 NA NA CREVTGTYNQPQHF TGCAGGGAGGTGACCGGGACCTACAATCAGCCCCAGCATTTT
TRBJ1-2 TRBV6-4 NA NA CASSDIHGYTF TGTGCCAGCAGTGACATCCATGGCTACACCTTC
TRBJ2-7 TRBV19 NA TRBD2 CASSISGGFYEQYF TGTGCCAGTAGTATATCCGGGGGGTTCTACGAGCAGTACTTC
TRBJ2-7 TRBV6-1 NA NA CASSDRGREQYF TGTGCCAGCAGTGATAGAGGCAGAGAGCAGTACTTC
TRBJ1-3 TRBV28 NA TRBD1 CASRARGLGNTIYF TGTGCCAGCAGGGCCAGGGGGCTTGGAAACACCATATATTTT
TRBJ2-3 TRBV10-2 NA NA CASSVSYPDTQYF TGCGCCAGCAGTGTTAGCTACCCAGATACGCAGTATTTT
TRBJ2-7 TRBV18 NA NA CASSPVTGIYEQYF TGTGCCAGCTCTCCGGTCACAGGGATCTACGAGCAGTACTTC
TRBJ1-2 TRBV6-5 once NA CASSYSWLNYGYTF TGTGCCAGCAGTTACTCGTGGTTAAACTATGGCTACACCTTC
TRBJ2-3 TRBV19 NA NA CASSIRTGDTQYF TGTGCCAGTAGTATCCGGACTGGAGATACGCAGTATTTT
TRBJ1-4 TRBV10-3 NA NA CAISDDRSRNEKLFF TGTGCCATCAGTGACGACCGCTCCCGAAATGAAAAACTGTTTTTT
TRBJ1-1 TRBV5-4 NA TRBD1 CASSFGQGGNTEAFF TGTGCCAGCAGCTTCGGACAGGGAGGGAACACTGAAGCTTTCTTT
TRBJ2-2 TRBV7-2 NA NA CASSPGWRNTGELFF TGTGCCAGCAGCCCTGGGTGGCGGAACACCGGGGAGCTGTTTTTT
TRBJ1-1 TRBV5-1 NA NA CASSLGPIRGAFF TGCGCCAGCAGCTTGGGACCTATTCGGGGGGCTTTCTTT
TRBJ2-1 TRBV15 NA NA CATSRDPGGADQFF TGTGCCACCAGCAGAGACCCTGGGGGCGCGGATCAGTTCTTC
TRBJ1-6 TRBV7-2 NA NA CASSLDDWPSTYNSPLHF TGTGCCAGCAGCTTAGACGATTGGCCCTCTACTTATAATTCACCCCTCCACTTT
TRBJ2-3 TRBV7-6 NA NA CASSAGVLFTDTQYF TGTGCCAGCAGTGCAGGGGTTCTCTTCACAGATACGCAGTATTTT
TRBJ1-1 TRBV19 once NA CASKGDPSDTEAFF TGTGCCAGTAAGGGGGACCCTTCGGACACTGAAGCTTTCTTT
TRBJ2-7 TRBV6-4 NA NA CALPSKCGRGEQYF TGTGCCTTACCTTCTAAGTGCGGGCGAGGGGAGCAGTACTTC
TRBJ1-2 TRBV2 NA NA CASSGSGYGYTF TGTGCCAGCAGCGGTTCGGGATATGGCTACACCTTC
TRBJ1-6 TRBV27 NA NA CASSIPGGFAALHF TGTGCCAGCAGCATACCCGGGGGGTTTGCGGCCCTCCACTTT
TRBJ2-1 TRBV5-1 NA NA CASAPGGMSNNEQFF TGCGCCAGTGCCCCCGGGGGAATGAGTAACAATGAGCAGTTCTTC
TRBJ2-5 TRBV4-3 NA NA CASSQDTGAGGRETQYF TGCGCCAGCAGCCAAGATACGGGGGCTGGAGGTCGGGAGACCCAGTACTTC
TRBJ2-3 TRBV11-2 NA NA CASSFEGNTDTQYF TGTGCCAGCAGCTTTGAGGGAAACACAGATACGCAGTATTTT
TRBJ2-3 TRBV7-8 NA NA CASSSYTSTDTQYF TGTGCCAGCAGCTCCTACACCAGCACAGATACGCAGTATTTT
TRBJ1-5 TRBV19 NA TRBD1 CASGGQGYQPQHF TGTGCCAGCGGGGGACAGGGATATCAGCCCCAGCATTTT
TRBJ2-1 TRBV5-1 once TRBD2 CASNVAGGRSYNEQFF TGCGCCAGCAATGTAGCGGGGGGGCGGTCCTACAATGAGCAGTTCTTC
TRBJ1-1 TRBV29-1 few NA CSVKDLRPENTEAFF TGCAGCGTTAAGGACCTGAGACCAGAAAACACTGAAGCTTTCTTT
TRBJ2-7 TRBV6-1 NA TRBD2 CASRREVTPPYEQYF TGTGCCAGCAGGCGGGAGGTAACTCCCCCCTACGAGCAGTACTTC
TRBJ1-6 TRBV25-1 NA NA CASSENYNSPLHF TGTGCCAGCAGTGAGAATTATAATTCACCCCTCCACTTT
TRBJ2-5 TRBV5-1 once NA CASSLRPRETQYF TGCGCCAGCAGCTTAAGGCCCCGAGAGACCCAGTACTTC
TRBJ1-6 TRBV4-1 NA NA CASSQDPRAERPLHF TGCGCCAGCAGCCAAGACCCCCGGGCGGAACGGCCCCTCCACTTT
TRBJ2-1 TRBV5-1 once TRBD1 CASSSGDRGKENEQFF TGCGCCAGCAGCTCGGGGGACAGGGGGAAAGAGAATGAGCAGTTCTTC
TRBJ1-6 TRBV5-1 NA NA CASSIGTWDSPLHF TGCGCCAGCAGTATCGGGACTTGGGATTCACCCCTCCACTTT
TRBJ1-5 TRBV28 NA NA CASREMNQPQHF TGTGCCAGCAGGGAAATGAATCAGCCCCAGCATTTT
TRBJ1-2 TRBV6-1 NA TRBD1 CASRGQGSVPGYTF TGTGCCAGCAGGGGACAGGGCTCGGTACCTGGCTACACCTTC
TRBJ2-1 TRBV19 many TRBD2 CASSPGLVGVNEQFF TGTGCCAGTAGTCCGGGACTAGTCGGTGTAAATGAGCAGTTCTTC